This T cell receptor (beta chain) was retrieved from a study of T cells after yellow fever vaccination. A 5'RACE template-switching step, the method used to make TCR cDNA, added a universal primer site and UMIs. TCRdb ran MiXCR on the 5' RACE reads and lists one entry per CDR3 protein. The sample yields hundreds of thousands of distinct CDR3 sequences, roughly 13% seen once. About this clonotype: Its antigen is still unknown.

Findings of the study overall: On re-exposure, the response was weaker but peaked faster, at day 5 versus 15. Reappearance after the booster was seen for most primary-vaccination clones, at roughly 96% CD4 and 75% to 90% CD8.

The source material was PBMCs, sampled on the day of the yellow fever booster vaccination. The sequence was obtained from a man aged 25-45 years who received the YFV17D yellow fever vaccine.

The CDR3 spells CASSSGRTFWEQYF. CDR3 bases: TGTGCCAGCAGTTCAGGACGGACCTTCTGGGAGCAGTACTTC. The chain links TRBV12-3 or TRBV12-4 to TRBJ2-7; D uncertain. V shed 4 bases and J shed 7 bases, with 17 bases lying between them. The CDR3 has 14 amino acids.